This TCR beta chain came from a study of cytomegalovirus exposure and HLA in healthy donors (dated by TCRdb to between 2016 and 2019). About the study as a whole: In an earlier analysis of around 540 of the donors, around 290 Gb of sequence data and 90 million to 120 million unique TCR beta sequences from 150 million to 200 million T cells were reported. Roughly 310 gigabases of sequencing data and some 85 million unique TCR sequences were included in an early release covering roughly 600 HLA-typed donors. Of the approximately 400 genotyped donors, approximately 83% fell in the genetic ancestry cluster associated with self-reported Caucasian donors. The aim of the study was to test whether cataloging public T cell receptors could identify signatures of past pathogen exposure. The T cell repertoires of 666 subjects were profiled by immunosequencing and related to cytomegalovirus serostatus. A separate validation cohort of more than 100 different subjects was used in addition to the 666-subject first cohort. The study combined high-throughput TCR immunosequencing, statistical association of individual TCRs with disease status, and machine learning to predict cytomegalovirus infection status. In a later analysis, previously published TCR beta repertoires from several hundred donors were re-analyzed and high-resolution HLA genotyping was added so that TCR occurrence patterns could be studied. In the later analysis, no new phenotypic data were used to find candidate immune exposures; instead, reliance was placed on TCR beta sequences and their occurrence across donors. An earlier analysis of more than 450 of the donors used high-throughput TCR beta sequencing to judge whether each TCR beta V gene segment behaved as functional or pseudogenic. Donor age, sex, ethnicity and CMV serostatus were collected together with the repertoire data. A later genetic analysis took genome-wide SNP genotypes for about 55% of the 666 donors and used that subset as a discovery cohort. Every repertoire in the discovery cohort had been generated on one and the same sequencing platform. Both class I and class II loci were covered by HLA typing, at four-digit resolution. Typing coverage varied by locus: roughly 620-640 donors for A, B, C, DRB1 and DQB1; approximately 500 for DQA1; approximately 610 for DPA1; 400 to 480 for DPB1. Because of strong linkage in the cohort, four to six DR-DQ haplotypes were treated as single units for association and clustering. Among roughly 370 genotyped donors of the cohort, an average of about 240,000 unique TCR beta nucleotide sequences were sequenced per donor, around 20% of them non-productive.

The protocol used for the library was the immunoSEQ multiplex PCR assay. For the multiplex PCR, a mixture combining 60 forward primers for TCR Vbeta segments and 13 reverse primers for TCR Jbeta segments was used. The CDR3 region of rearranged TCR beta genes was amplified from genomic DNA with a multiplex PCR assay. Amplified TCR beta libraries were sequenced as 87-base-pair reads on the Illumina HiSeq System. In the source study's methods: A later analysis tallied 75 million to 85 million unique TCR beta chains across the 700 or so repertoires, and some 10 million of those chains were shared by two or more donors. Raw reads were error-corrected and collapsed into unique sequences with a nearest-neighbor algorithm that merged closely related sequences to remove PCR and sequencing errors. CDR3 sequences were aligned to IMGT reference sequences to assign V, D and J gene segments. For a sequence to be retained, a match of at least six nucleotides was required to both a V gene segment and a J gene segment. Rearrangements were called productive when the CDR3 lacked stop codons and stayed in frame with V and J; all others were non-productive. CDR3 was defined by IMGT convention, running from the second conserved V-encoded cysteine to the conserved J-encoded phenylalanine. In an earlier analysis of around 570 of the donors, sequences lacking an unambiguous match to a single V gene segment were excluded. An earlier analysis of almost 600 of the donors classified V segments as functional when productive rearrangements were above 56.7% and as segregating when the standard deviation between donors was above 5%. A statistical classification framework was built for diagnosing cytomegalovirus status from the catalog of TCR beta chain sequences. In a later analysis, V and J genes were assigned by comparing TCR nucleotide sequences against IMGT/GENE-DB human TR gene sequences. Using the TCRdist pipeline, a later analysis assigned CDR3 sequences along with most-parsimonious VDJ recombination scenarios. A later analysis defined each TCR beta chain by its CDR3 amino acid sequence plus V-gene family, and excluded reads lacking a unique V-gene family. A later analysis removed over 500 highly shared, low-generation-probability nucleotide sequences to deal with suspected cross-contamination and a sequencing artifact. In a later analysis, a clonal expansion index was calculated for each public chain from normalized within-repertoire ranks of inferred template counts. In a later analysis, generation probabilities were computed with a VDJ recombination model fitted to out-of-frame rearrangements, and the resulting probabilities were checked against IGoR. Hypergeometric tests were used in a later analysis to score TCR-TCR, TCR-HLA and TCR-CMV co-occurrence, with a repertoire-size bias correction applied to the TCR pairs. A later analysis estimated false discovery rates by permuting HLA or CMV assignments 20 times. In a later analysis, co-occurring TCRs were grouped using DBSCAN, with TCRdist sequence similarity added in when clustering inside HLA-allele-positive subsets. Repertoires with fewer than 30,000 or more than 120,000 public chains, plus five repertoires with anomalous nucleotide sharing, were excluded from co-occurrence clustering. The source is immuneACCESS, and TCRdb retained only in-frame sequences with V and J called. Part of the clones is not carried over; for the studies checked, unresolved V genes explain less than half of this, and the remainder is unexplained. The DNA was the basis for D and trimming; V, J and clone size are from that table. Counted in this sample were about 240,000 clones; around 81% of them appeared once. Almost 8% of the sample is in the top ten clones.

Between the V and J ends, shortened by 6 bases and 6 bases respectively, the junction contains 16 bases. CDR1 and CDR2 were assigned from the germline V gene as SGDLS and YYNGEE. There are 13 amino acids in the CDR3, from cysteine to phenylalanine inclusive. CDR3 DNA only is kept here, 39 bases in frame from base 1. On the study overall, not on this receptor specifically: Sequencing depth was assumed to be roughly uniform across donors in the presence/absence analyses, though that assumption may not hold. According to a later analysis, TCR association rates differed among HLA loci, with DRB1 alleles showing the most associated TCRs and HLA-C alleles showing the fewest. A group of highly shared sequence variants was considered likely to be a technical artifact of the sequencing pipeline. The study listed 150 to 200 TCR beta chains as associated with cytomegalovirus. A further reported finding was that TCR beta sequences accurately predicted the HLA-A and HLA-B alleles for most subjects in the first cohort. Broadly in line with IMGT annotations, most TCR beta V segments showed up in productive rearrangements about 87% or about 30% of the time in an earlier analysis of 450 to 600 of the donors. The earlier analysis of approximately 540 of the donors excluded seventeen rarely observed V segments, including chromosome 9 orphons, because counts were too low. Because the 87-base-pair reads could not distinguish some IMGT-functional V segments, including TRBV6-2 and TRBV6-3, those segments were excluded. According to a later analysis, most CMV-associated TCR beta chains appeared to be HLA-restricted, and the HLA associations seemed to be driven largely by CMV exposure. Cytomegalovirus status was reported to be diagnosed by the classifier with high specificity and sensitivity in both the original and validation cohorts. The authors suggested that the approach could potentially be extended to other disease states and immunological phenotypes. Most TCR sequences were observed very rarely across donors, whereas some public TCRs were present in many individuals. Because HLA typing was unavailable for some donors at each locus, only the typed subset was used in association tests. CMV serostatus was the only immune exposure information available for the cohort. When HLA alleles, especially DR and DQ, strongly co-occurred, TCR associations were difficult to assign to individual alleles. In a later analysis, about 16,000 TCR beta sequences were associated with specific HLA alleles at a false discovery rate of 0.05. In a later analysis, HLA-associated TCR beta chains showed more clonal expansion and lower generation probabilities than non-associated chains that were equally common. In vitro tests confirmed that a few of the cytomegalovirus-associated TCR beta chains recognize cytomegalovirus antigens. According to a later genetic analysis, donors in an Asian-associated ancestry cluster had fewer N-insertions in productive TCRs than the approximately 690-donor mean. Correlated functional status among segregating V segments might reflect linkage disequilibrium, but an unknown experimental factor could not be ruled out. In a later genetic analysis, a missense DCLRE1C variant was associated with V-gene and J-gene trimming of TCR beta chains, and the association was replicated in an independent cohort. Several of the top co-occurrence clusters appeared to be linked to parvovirus B19, influenza, CMV and Epstein-Barr virus, according to a later analysis. Only TCR beta chains were sequenced in this cohort, and the absence of alpha or paired-chain data limited detectable features.

The cohort consisted of 600 to 700 healthy bone marrow donors. At the time of sampling, every cohort member was nominally healthy, though immune exposures that went unrecorded were likely present. The donor tested CMV seropositive and was one of the 289 seropositive cohort members. Each donor provided a peripheral blood sample, and peripheral blood mononuclear cells were used for TCR beta sequencing. The Qiagen DNeasy Blood Extraction Kit was used to extract genomic DNA from the blood cell samples. The count of this clone is one. Its cognate antigen has yet to be identified. Base qualities were left out, and no much larger clone turns up one base away.

The source is a woman aged 55 to 70 in good health and CMV-seropositive. Sequenced material: PBMCs. Here the chain combines TRBV9 and TRBJ2-7, with TRBD2 tentatively as D gene (5 bases match). The DNA sequence is given as TGTGCCAGCACATACCTCGAGGGTGGCGAGCAGTACTTC. The encoded protein is CASTYLEGGEQYF.